The rows below give T cell receptor beta chains drawn from one sample of a study of Ad26.COV2.S vaccination and SARS-CoV-2 variants. Assay: immunoSEQ multiplex PCR; the TCRdb copy retains only in-frame clones and omits some. The sample lists 350,000 to 500,000 clones, 90% occurring once. The sequencing used peripheral blood, collected in a trial of Ad26.COV2.S vaccine versus placebo. All receptors derive from a person between 18 and 65 years old who received the Ad26.COV2.S COVID-19 vaccine or a placebo. The CDR3 runs from the conserved cysteine through the conserved F or W. Each record gives: D gene, J gene, V gene, CDR3 protein. D genes are given only for firm matches.

d_gene: -; j_gene: TRBJ2-7; v_gene: TRBV28; CDR3aa: CASSLGTDSKKYF
d_gene: -; j_gene: TRBJ1-2; v_gene: TRBV19; CDR3aa: CASSIVTPRYGYTF
d_gene: TRBD1; j_gene: TRBJ1-1; v_gene: TRBV9; CDR3aa: CASSPRTGNTEAFF
d_gene: -; j_gene: TRBJ1-5; v_gene: TRBV10-1; CDR3aa: CASSADSPKGNQPQHF
d_gene: TRBD1; j_gene: TRBJ1-5; v_gene: TRBV9; CDR3aa: CASSVGGQDQVRNQPQHF
d_gene: -; j_gene: TRBJ2-1; v_gene: TRBV19; CDR3aa: CASSPTPAGRLNEQFF
d_gene: -; j_gene: TRBJ2-1; v_gene: TRBV9; CDR3aa: CASSVELLSSYNEQFF
d_gene: TRBD2; j_gene: TRBJ2-1; v_gene: TRBV10-3; CDR3aa: CAISEIGASGSPNEQFF
d_gene: -; j_gene: TRBJ1-4; v_gene: TRBV5-1; CDR3aa: CASRDPGGLGEKLFF
d_gene: -; j_gene: TRBJ2-7; v_gene: TRBV20-1; CDR3aa: CSARVKYEQYF
d_gene: -; j_gene: TRBJ2-7; v_gene: TRBV18; CDR3aa: CASSTGRGASYEQYF
d_gene: TRBD2; j_gene: TRBJ2-1; v_gene: TRBV5-1; CDR3aa: CASSAAGVSNEQFF
d_gene: TRBD1; j_gene: TRBJ2-2; v_gene: TRBV27; CDR3aa: CASSLSGRGLGELFF
d_gene: TRBD1; j_gene: TRBJ2-6; v_gene: TRBV6-1; CDR3aa: CASSGGQGMGSGANVLTF
d_gene: -; j_gene: TRBJ1-6; v_gene: TRBV25-1; CDR3aa: CASSEGRDGNSPLHF
d_gene: TRBD2; j_gene: TRBJ2-3; v_gene: TRBV13; CDR3aa: CASSLGLAGVIDTQYF
d_gene: TRBD2; j_gene: TRBJ2-5; v_gene: TRBV10-3; CDR3aa: CASARLAGQETQYF
d_gene: -; j_gene: TRBJ2-7; v_gene: TRBV5-8; CDR3aa: CASSLLEGGFSYEQYF
d_gene: -; j_gene: TRBJ2-2; v_gene: TRBV30; CDR3aa: CAWSWDENTGELFF
d_gene: TRBD1; j_gene: TRBJ2-3; v_gene: TRBV9; CDR3aa: CASSGPGQFGPSTDTQYF
d_gene: TRBD1; j_gene: TRBJ2-1; v_gene: TRBV10-3; CDR3aa: CATHPTGTGFNEQFF
d_gene: -; j_gene: TRBJ1-5; v_gene: TRBV12-5; CDR3aa: CASGLESNQPQHF
d_gene: TRBD1; j_gene: TRBJ1-5; v_gene: TRBV18; CDR3aa: CASSPGQAPNQPQHF
d_gene: -; j_gene: TRBJ2-7; v_gene: TRBV3-1/TRBV3-2; CDR3aa: CASSQPWTDKRYEQYF
d_gene: -; j_gene: TRBJ2-3; v_gene: TRBV12-3/TRBV12-4; CDR3aa: CASSSRGTDTQYF
d_gene: -; j_gene: TRBJ2-3; v_gene: TRBV20-1; CDR3aa: CSASGMWGTDTQYF
d_gene: -; j_gene: TRBJ2-7; v_gene: TRBV29-1; CDR3aa: CSVGVTPQDEQYF
d_gene: -; j_gene: TRBJ2-7; v_gene: TRBV18; CDR3aa: CASSPGTSYEQYF
d_gene: -; j_gene: TRBJ1-4; v_gene: TRBV5-1; CDR3aa: CASSPTTGGRDEKLFF
d_gene: TRBD1; j_gene: TRBJ2-7; v_gene: TRBV5-6; CDR3aa: CASSLGTGGYEQYF
d_gene: TRBD2; j_gene: TRBJ2-7; v_gene: TRBV6-2/TRBV6-3; CDR3aa: CASSYSGGSEQYF
d_gene: -; j_gene: TRBJ2-5; v_gene: TRBV27; CDR3aa: CASSPNRATGSRGETQYF
d_gene: TRBD2; j_gene: TRBJ2-7; v_gene: TRBV6-2/TRBV6-3; CDR3aa: CASSYQGLVYYEQYF
d_gene: TRBD2; j_gene: TRBJ2-2; v_gene: TRBV5-4; CDR3aa: CASSSGLAFNTGELFF
d_gene: -; j_gene: TRBJ2-5; v_gene: TRBV5-1; CDR3aa: CASSLGGVPQETQYF
d_gene: -; j_gene: TRBJ2-3; v_gene: TRBV2; CDR3aa: CASRRGGTDTQYF
d_gene: TRBD1; j_gene: TRBJ1-3; v_gene: TRBV5-3; CDR3aa: CARTSQGDRESGTGNTIYF
d_gene: -; j_gene: TRBJ1-1; v_gene: TRBV19; CDR3aa: CASSIIRLGVEAFF
d_gene: -; j_gene: TRBJ2-7; v_gene: TRBV28; CDR3aa: CASSSIAHEQYF
d_gene: TRBD1; j_gene: TRBJ2-7; v_gene: TRBV2; CDR3aa: CASSRDRGSEQYF
d_gene: -; j_gene: TRBJ2-7; v_gene: TRBV28; CDR3aa: CASSTPYEQYF
d_gene: -; j_gene: TRBJ2-1; v_gene: TRBV6-1; CDR3aa: CASSEALSKPNNEQFF
d_gene: TRBD2; j_gene: TRBJ2-1; v_gene: TRBV5-1; CDR3aa: CASSLAGGRPYNEQFF
d_gene: -; j_gene: TRBJ2-7; v_gene: TRBV24-1; CDR3aa: CATSDGTFREQYF
d_gene: TRBD1; j_gene: TRBJ2-7; v_gene: TRBV7-8; CDR3aa: CASSLADRAREQYF
d_gene: TRBD2; j_gene: TRBJ2-1; v_gene: TRBV7-3; CDR3aa: CASSLWPGRENEQFF
d_gene: TRBD2; j_gene: TRBJ2-3; v_gene: TRBV4-1; CDR3aa: CASSRIAGIGDTQYF
d_gene: -; j_gene: TRBJ2-7; v_gene: TRBV4-1; CDR3aa: CASSQEFGSSYEQYF
d_gene: -; j_gene: TRBJ1-2; v_gene: TRBV19; CDR3aa: CASSITAGRGYTF
d_gene: -; j_gene: TRBJ2-1; v_gene: TRBV20-1; CDR3aa: CSWVHNEQFF
d_gene: -; j_gene: TRBJ2-3; v_gene: TRBV5-1; CDR3aa: CASSSDRLGSTDTQYF